One and the same sample provided the 17 T cell receptor beta chains below, sequenced in a study of a mutant IDH1 vaccine in newly diagnosed glioma. Libraries were prepared by immunoSEQ multiplex PCR; TCRdb keeps only in-frame clonotypes and omits some of them. Altogether 100,000 to 120,000 clones are present, roughly 88% being singletons, with the ten largest covering roughly 0.65%. Time point of the sample: week 11, during vaccination. All doses held 300 ug of mutant IDH1 20-mer peptide, with topical imiquimod. Their specific antigens are unknown. The source was PBMCs, collected from a glioma patient whose treatment included an IDH1 peptide vaccine. These receptors all stem from a woman aged 50 to 60 with glioma.

The genes are TRBV5-4 and TRBJ2-5; the D gene is possibly TRBD1 (6 bases). The CDR3 consists of 13 residues. Germline lookup yields CDR1 SGHNT and CDR2 YYREEE (reference sequence). Between the trimmed V and J ends, which lost 2 bases and 2 bases, there was a span of 7 bases. This CDR3 is CASSFQGQETQYF. The CDR3 DNA is TGTGCCAGCAGCTTCCAGGGGCAAGAGACCCAGTACTTC.

This rearrangement joins TRBV7-8 to TRBJ2-1; 7 bases map to TRBD2. This CDR3 region has 15 residues. V lost 4 bases, J lost 9 bases, and 12 bases stayed unmatched. The germline V gene encodes CDR1 SGHVS and CDR2 FQNEAQ. The CDR3 region has the DNA TGTGCCAGCAGCTCTTACATAGGGAGGGTCGGTGAGCAGTTCTTC. It yields the protein CASSSYIGRVGEQFF. The whole variable domain, filled in from reference TRBV7-8 and TRBJ2-1, reads GAGVSQSPRYKVAKRGQDVALRCDPISGHVSLFWYQQALGQGPEFLTYFQNEAQLDKSGLPSDRFFAERPEGSVSTLKIQRTQQEDSAVYLCASSSYIGRVGEQFFGPGTRLTVL.

This chain links TRBV5-4 with TRBJ2-5; 15 bases line up with TRBD2. The J call may not be correct, given that the DNA end is closer to TRBJ2-7. Germline CDR1 is SGHNT and CDR2 is YYREEE (reference sequence). This CDR3 region has 18 residues. The CDR3 DNA reads TGTGCCAGCAGCTTGGGGACTAGCGGGAGGGCTCGGGTTAACGAGCAGTACTTC. Translating it yields CASSLGTSGRARVNEQYF.

CDR3 DNA sequence: TGCAGCGTTGCCGGGGGCCACGAGCAGTACTTC. Amino acid sequence: CSVAGGHEQYF. The V gene is TRBV29-1, the J gene TRBJ2-7; D may match TRBD1 or TRBD2 (6 bases each). The CDR3 consists of 11 residues. Deletions cut 4 bases from V and 5 bases from J, with 9 bases between. Germline lookup yields CDR1 SQVTM and CDR2 ANQGSEA.

This clone was observed a single time. This rearrangement joins TRBV19 to TRBJ1-5; 12 positions agree with TRBD1. The CDR3 is made up of 15 amino acids. In germline, CDR1 is LNHDA, CDR2 SQIVND (reference sequence). With V trimmed by 8 bases and J by 7 bases, 9 bases remained unmatched. For the CDR3, the DNA is TGTGCCAGTGATTCCGGGACAGGGGGCGACCAGCCCCAGCATTTT. It encodes CASDSGTGGDQPQHF.

The gene calls are TRBV30 and TRBJ1-5, with a possible D match to TRBD1 (5 bases). In germline, CDR1 is GTSNPN, CDR2 SVGIG (reference sequence). CDR3 length equals 14 residues. The V end lost 3 bases, the J end lost 3 bases, and 12 bases lay between the germline ends. In nucleotides, the CDR3 is TGTGCCTGGAGCTTTGAAGGGGCCAATCAGCCCCAGCATTTT. It codes for CAWSFEGANQPQHF.

The V and J genes are TRBV5-1 and TRBJ1-5; D uncertain. This CDR3 region has 13 residues. CDR1 is SGHRS, CDR2 YFSETQ, per germline. Trimming took off 4 bases at V and 9 bases at J, with 14 bases between the two ends. The CDR3, as DNA: TGCGCCAGCAGCGCCGAGCCCGAGGGGCCCCAGCATTTT. As protein: CASSAEPEGPQHF. The entire variable domain, with the rest obtained from reference TRBV5-1 and TRBJ1-5, is as follows: KAGVTQTPRYLIKTRGQQVTLSCSPISGHRSVSWYQQTPGQGLQFLFEYFSETQRNKGNFPGRFSGRQFSNSRSEMNVSTLELGDSALYLCASSAEPEGPQHFGDGTRLSIL.

The CDR3 region is CASSSGTGWPLHF. CDR3 nucleotide sequence: TGTGCCAGCAGCTCCGGGACAGGGTGGCCCCTCCACTTT. The V gene is TRBV6-6, the J gene TRBJ1-6, with 9 bases fitting TRBD1. The CDR3 is 13 residues long. V gave up 6 bases and J gave up 13 bases; unmatched junction bases: 7. The germline V gene has CDR1 MNHNY and CDR2 SVGAGI (reference sequence).

V usage is TRBV29-1 and J usage is TRBJ2-2; possible D gene TRBD1, 6 bases. The CDR3 sequence is 13 residues long. Germline values: CDR1 SQVTM, CDR2 ANQGSEA. The V end lost 5 bases, the J end lost 7 bases, and 14 bases lay between the germline ends. CDR3 residues: CSVSLGAGGELFF. CDR3 DNA sequence: TGCAGCGTTTCCTTGGGGGCAGGCGGGGAGCTGTTTTTT.

The rearrangement links TRBV5-8 to TRBJ1-5, with D uncertain. This CDR3 region has 15 residues. Trimming cost V 0 bases and J 3 bases, with 10 bases left between them. Germline CDR1 and CDR2: SGHTS and YDEGEE. The CDR3, as DNA: TGTGCCAGCAGCTTGGGGGTGGCCCCCAATCAGCCCCAGCATTTT. Amino acid sequence: CASSLGVAPNQPQHF. Full variable domain (rest looked up from reference TRBV5-8 and TRBJ1-5): EAGVTQSPTHLIKTRGQQATLRCSPISGHTSVYWYQQALGLGLQFLLWYDEGEERNRGNFPPRFSGRQFPNYSSELNVNALELEDSALYLCASSLGVAPNQPQHFGDGTRLSIL.

This chain connects TRBV29-1 to TRBJ2-1, with TRBD1 matching 10 bases. This CDR3 comprises 14 residues. Trimming at V came to 6 bases and at J to 2 bases, leaving 4 bases not matched to a gene. Germline V gene data show CDR1 as SQVTM and CDR2 as ANQGSEA. As DNA, the CDR3 is TGCAGCGTCTACGGACAGGGGGCCTACAATGAGCAGTTCTTC. As protein: CSVYGQGAYNEQFF.

Regarding this clone: At one of its ends the junction is not consistent with the germline gene, which may arise from a read error. The V gene is TRBV20-1, the J gene TRBJ2-1; maybe TRBD1 (5 bases). CDR1 and CDR2 (germline): DFQATT, SNEGSKA (reference sequence). The CDR3 extends over 10 amino acids. CDR3 amino acids: CSAHWAGLIF. The CDR3 region has the DNA TGCAGTGCCCATTGGGCAGGGTTGATCTTC.

The rearrangement joins TRBV4-2 to TRBJ1-4; 8 bases map to TRBD1. The CDR3 sequence is 15 residues long. The germline V gene has CDR1 LGHNA and CDR2 YNFKEQ. With 1 base clipped from V and 5 bases from J, the junction kept 3 bases outside the gene matches. For the CDR3, the DNA is TGTGCCAGCAGCCAAGGACAGGGGATGAATGAAAAACTGTTTTTT. This codes for CASSQGQGMNEKLFF.

The V and J genes are TRBV9 and TRBJ2-3, with TRBD2 matching 8 bases. The V gene's germline CDR1 is SGDLS and CDR2 YYNGEE. The CDR3 runs to 15 residues. The trim removed 4 bases at V and 2 bases at J, leaving 6 bases unmatched. The CDR3 reads CASSLRLAYTDTQYF. The CDR3 DNA reads TGTGCCAGCAGCCTCAGACTAGCGTACACAGATACGCAGTATTTT.

The V call is TRBV15, the J call TRBJ1-2; TRBD1 matches 7 bases. V trimming: 0 bases; J trimming: 7 bases; junction bases outside the gene matches: 5. Germline V gives CDR1 LNHNV, CDR2 YYDKDF (reference sequence). The CDR3 totals 14 residues. This CDR3 is CATSRDKGASGYTF. CDR3 nucleotides: TGTGCCACCAGCAGAGATAAGGGGGCTAGTGGCTACACCTTC. The entire variable domain, with the rest obtained from reference TRBV15 and TRBJ1-2, is as follows: DAMVIQNPRYQVTQFGKPVTLSCSQTLNHNVMYWYQQKSSQAPKLLFHYYDKDFNNEADTPDNFQSRRPNTSFCFLDIRSPGLGDTAMYLCATSRDKGASGYTFGSGTRLTVV.

This chain links TRBV19 with TRBJ2-3; TRBD1 is a possible D gene (5 bases). Germline V lookup: CDR1 LNHDA, CDR2 SQIVND (reference sequence). The CDR3 spans 14 residues. V was cut by 5 bases and J by 2 bases, with 11 bases left in between. The CDR3 region is CASSATALTDTQYF. The CDR3 nucleotides read TGTGCCAGTAGTGCGACAGCACTCACAGATACGCAGTATTTT. The full variable domain, with the rest looked up from reference TRBV19 and TRBJ2-3, is DGGITQSPKYLFRKEGQNVTLSCEQNLNHDAMYWYRQDPGQGLRLIYYSQIVNDFQKGDIAEGYSVSREKKESFPLTVTSAQKNPTAFYLCASSATALTDTQYFGPGTRLTVL.

The rearrangement links TRBV19 to TRBJ2-3, with 9 bases lining up with TRBD2. The germline V gene has CDR1 LNHDA and CDR2 SQIVND (reference sequence). After removal of 5 bases from V and 0 bases from J, the junction contained 6 bases not matched to a gene. The CDR3 covers 16 residues. CDR3 in amino acids: CASSAGLARSTDTQYF. As DNA, the CDR3 is TGTGCCAGTAGTGCCGGACTAGCGAGAAGCACAGATACGCAGTATTTT.